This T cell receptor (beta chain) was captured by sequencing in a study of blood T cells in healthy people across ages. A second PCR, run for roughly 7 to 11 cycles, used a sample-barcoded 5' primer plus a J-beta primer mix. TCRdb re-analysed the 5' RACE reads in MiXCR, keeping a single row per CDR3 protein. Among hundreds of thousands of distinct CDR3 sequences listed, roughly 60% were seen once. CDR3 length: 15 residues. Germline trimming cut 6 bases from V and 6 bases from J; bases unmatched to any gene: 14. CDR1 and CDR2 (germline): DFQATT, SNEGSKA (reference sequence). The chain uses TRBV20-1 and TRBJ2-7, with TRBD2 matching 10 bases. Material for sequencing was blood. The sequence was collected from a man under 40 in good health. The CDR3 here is CSARPLSGGASEQYF. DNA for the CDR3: TGCAGTGCAAGACCCCTAAGCGGGGGGGCCTCCGAGCAGTACTTC.